Each of the 21 T cell receptor beta chains below was sequenced from the same sample in a study of blood T cell repertoires in COVID-19. Generated by immunoSEQ multiplex PCR, the TCRdb table keeps only in-frame clones and is missing some. The table records some 250,000 clones, around 90% of them present only once. The specimen was PBMCs or T cells enriched from blood (not recorded which). The receptor set was obtained from a human donor in a cohort exposed to, infected with or recovered from COVID-19 (not recorded which). The donor label of this sample is uncertain.

The chain has TRBV3-1 (or the pseudogene TRBV3-2) and TRBJ1-4; D gene ambiguous. Per germline, CDR1 LGHDT and CDR2 YNNKEL (reference sequence). This CDR3 has 12 residues. The germline V and J ends were trimmed by 5 bases and 8 bases, with 9 bases remaining between them. The CDR3 loop reads CASSGEGEKLFF. The CDR3 region has the DNA TGTGCCAGCAGCGGAGAGGGAGAAAAACTGTTTTTT.

The chain has TRBV11-2 and TRBJ1-1, with 7 bases that match TRBD1. Germline V CDR1 and CDR2: SGHAT, FQNNGV. The CDR3 runs 14 residues. V shed 6 bases, J shed 4 bases, and the junction held 8 bases outside the gene matches. The CDR3 nucleotides are TGTGCCAGCAGGAAAAACAGGGGAGGCACTGAAGCTTTCTTT. Its protein product is CASRKNRGGTEAFF.

This sequence joins TRBV5-6 and TRBJ1-1; D perhaps matches TRBD1 (6 bases). The CDR3 contains 14 residues. Trimming took off 4 bases at V and 1 base at J, with 11 bases between the two ends. Germline CDR1 SGHDT, CDR2 YYEEEE. In nucleotides, the CDR3 is TGTGCCAGCAGCGGCGGACAGACGAACACTGAAGCTTTCTTT. It yields the protein CASSGGQTNTEAFF.

V is TRBV2 and J is TRBJ1-4; TRBD1 might be the D (6 bases). V was pared by 6 bases and J by 7 bases, with 15 bases between. Germline V gives CDR1 SNHLY, CDR2 FYNNEI. The CDR3 runs to 14 residues. This CDR3 is CASSKQGEGEKLFF. The CDR3 nucleotides read TGTGCCAGCAGCAAACAGGGTGAGGGTGAAAAACTGTTTTTT.

The sample holds a few counts of this clone. V usage is TRBV7-9 and J usage is TRBJ1-6; 7 bases are a match to TRBD1. J lost 6 bases, V lost 5 bases, and 4 bases had no gene match. The germline gives CDR1 SEHNR, CDR2 FQNEAQ (reference sequence). This CDR3 has 14 residues. CDR3 DNA: TGTGCCAGCAGCCCGACAGGGAGTAATTCACCCCTCCACTTT. Protein sequence: CASSPTGSNSPLHF.

The chain recombines TRBV7-9 with TRBJ2-3; weak D call: TRBD1 (6 bases). The ends were cut back, 5 bases at V and 5 bases at J, with 14 bases in the middle. The CDR3 loop spans 14 amino acids. Germline-derived CDR1 and CDR2 are SEHNR and FQNEAQ (reference sequence). The CDR3 coding sequence is TGTGCCAGCAGCCCCCGAGGGGGTGGAGATACGCAGTATTTT. The encoded protein is CASSPRGGGDTQYF.

The J gene is TRBJ1-2, the V gene TRBV24-1; the match to TRBD1 covers 7 bases. The CDR3 consists of 12 residues. Looked up from germline, CDR1 is KGHDR and CDR2 is SFDVKD. J gave up 4 bases and V 6 bases, and 1 base lay outside the gene matches. CDR3 DNA sequence: TGTGCCACCAGTTCAGGGGGCTATGGCTACACCTTC. Translating gives CATSSGGYGYTF.

A word on this clone: The junction departs from the called germline gene at one end, perhaps through a read error. The chain has TRBV12-3 or TRBV12-4 and TRBJ1-2, with no clear D. This CDR3 is built from 13 residues. The CDR3 reads CASSRYLEGSRGF. CDR3 nucleotides: TGTGCCAGCAGTCGCTATCTCGAGGGTAGTCGTGGCTTC.

The chain employs TRBV28 and TRBJ2-3, with a possible D match to TRBD1 (5 bases). Trimming took off 4 bases at V and 1 base at J, with 9 bases between the two ends. The CDR3 sequence is 14 residues long. CDR1 is MDHEN, CDR2 SYDVKM, per germline. For the CDR3, the DNA is TGTGCCAGCAGTTCCCCGACAGGCACAGATACGCAGTATTTT. Translation gives CASSSPTGTDTQYF.

The chain carries TRBV4-1 and TRBJ2-7, with D possibly matching TRBD1 (6 bases). From germline, CDR1 is MGHRA and CDR2 YSYEKL. The CDR3 runs to 16 residues. Trimming cost V 2 bases and J 1 base, with 15 bases left between them. The CDR3 loop reads CASSQLHRVPSYEQYF. CDR3 DNA sequence: TGCGCCAGCAGCCAACTCCACAGGGTTCCTTCCTACGAGCAGTACTTC.

The chain links TRBV2 to TRBJ1-4; D ambiguous. Trimming cost V 8 bases and J 5 bases, with 12 bases left between them. Germline V lookup: CDR1 SNHLY, CDR2 FYNNEI. The CDR3 consists of 13 residues. The CDR3 DNA is TGTGCCAGCTATCGCGTAACGAATGAAAAACTGTTTTTT. It specifies CASYRVTNEKLFF. Using reference TRBV2 and TRBJ1-4 for the parts outside the CDR3, the full variable domain is EPEVTQTPSHQVTQMGQEVILRCVPISNHLYFYWYRQILGQKVEFLVSFYNNEISEKSEIFDDQFSVERPDGSNFTLKIRSTKLEDSAMYFCASYRVTNEKLFFGSGTQLSVL.

This clone showed up just once. This chain connects TRBV20-1 to TRBJ2-1, with D perhaps TRBD1 (6 bases). The germline gives CDR1 DFQATT, CDR2 SNEGSKA (reference sequence). The CDR3 has 11 residues. The ends were cut back, 6 bases at V and 9 bases at J, with 12 bases in the middle. CDR3 nucleotide sequence: TGCAGTGCCCTGAAACAGGGTGAGCAGTTCTTC. It specifies CSALKQGEQFF.

The chain links TRBV24-1 to TRBJ2-2; TRBD2 matches 8 bases. With 5 bases clipped from V and 3 bases from J, the junction kept 4 bases outside the gene matches. Germline CDR1 KGHDR, CDR2 SFDVKD. The CDR3 runs 15 residues. The CDR3 loop reads CATSGNSGDTGELFF. CDR3 DNA sequence: TGTGCCACCAGTGGAAATAGCGGGGACACCGGGGAGCTGTTTTTT.

The genes are TRBV5-1 and TRBJ1-4; a weak D match, TRBD1 (5 bases). The CDR3 spans 15 residues. The germline V gene has CDR1 SGHRS and CDR2 YFSETQ. Trimming shortened V by 3 bases and J by 3 bases, and 12 bases separated the two germline ends. The CDR3 is CASSSSGAPNEKLFF. The CDR3 coding sequence is TGCGCCAGCAGCTCCAGCGGGGCACCTAATGAAAAACTGTTTTTT.

The chain couples TRBV7-6 to TRBJ1-4, with 9 positions matching TRBD1. CDR1 is SGHVS and CDR2 is FNYEAQ in the germline V gene. The CDR3 runs to 16 residues. With 1 base clipped from V and 8 bases from J, the junction kept 8 bases outside the gene matches. CDR3 coding DNA: TGTGCCAGCAGCTTAGAATGGACAGGGGTTAGGGAAAAACTGTTTTTT. Translated, it gives CASSLEWTGVREKLFF.

This rearrangement joins TRBV7-6 to TRBJ2-3, with TRBD2 matching 11 bases. V shed 5 bases and J 2 bases; nucleotides not matched to a gene: 6. The CDR3 totals 16 residues. CDR1 is SGHVS, CDR2 FNYEAQ, per germline. The CDR3 DNA sequence: TGTGCCAGCAGCAGCGCTAGCGGGGGGCCCACAGATACGCAGTATTTT. Translating gives CASSSASGGPTDTQYF.

V and J are TRBV28 and TRBJ1-3; the D is unclear. The CDR3 runs 17 residues. The V and J ends lost 4 bases and 7 bases respectively, with 23 bases between them. The germline V gene encodes CDR1 MDHEN and CDR2 SYDVKM. The CDR3 here is CASSSLFLGDDLNTIYF. The CDR3 DNA follows: TGTGCCAGCAGTTCCCTATTCCTCGGGGATGATCTGAACACCATATATTTT.

This clone was seen only once. The chain recombines TRBV28 with TRBJ1-2; D gene uncertain. Trimming left V 2 bases short and J 2 bases short, with 9 bases between. Germline V gene lookup returns CDR1 MDHEN and CDR2 SYDVKM. The CDR3 contains 14 residues. The CDR3 DNA sequence: TGTGCCAGCAGTTTAGACACTTCCAACTATGGCTACACCTTC. Its protein product is CASSLDTSNYGYTF.

This chain connects TRBV24-1 to TRBJ1-5, with a weak D call TRBD1 (6 bases). The CDR3 is made up of 16 amino acids. In germline, CDR1 is KGHDR, CDR2 SFDVKD. In DNA, the CDR3 is TGTACTAACCCTGGGGGGGGGCGGACTCGGAATCAGCCCCAGCATTTT. Translation gives CTNPGGGRTRNQPQHF.

V usage is TRBV2 and J usage is TRBJ1-1, with 7 bases identical to TRBD1. The CDR3 is made up of 15 amino acids. Germline V lookup: CDR1 SNHLY, CDR2 FYNNEI. V dropped 6 bases and J dropped 1; count of bases not matched to a gene: 8. The CDR3, as DNA: TGTGCCAGCAGAAGGACAGGTGGGGGGAACACTGAAGCTTTCTTT. Translating gives CASRRTGGGNTEAFF.

The rearrangement uses TRBV19 and TRBJ1-4; TRBD1 agrees at 7 bases. The CDR3 runs to 15 residues. Germline V gives CDR1 LNHDA, CDR2 SQIVND (reference sequence). V was pared by 4 bases and J by 8 bases, with 10 bases of the junction left unmatched. As DNA, the CDR3 is TGTGCCAGTAGTAGGAGTTGGAACAGGGGAGAAAAACTGTTTTTT. This gives the protein CASSRSWNRGEKLFF.